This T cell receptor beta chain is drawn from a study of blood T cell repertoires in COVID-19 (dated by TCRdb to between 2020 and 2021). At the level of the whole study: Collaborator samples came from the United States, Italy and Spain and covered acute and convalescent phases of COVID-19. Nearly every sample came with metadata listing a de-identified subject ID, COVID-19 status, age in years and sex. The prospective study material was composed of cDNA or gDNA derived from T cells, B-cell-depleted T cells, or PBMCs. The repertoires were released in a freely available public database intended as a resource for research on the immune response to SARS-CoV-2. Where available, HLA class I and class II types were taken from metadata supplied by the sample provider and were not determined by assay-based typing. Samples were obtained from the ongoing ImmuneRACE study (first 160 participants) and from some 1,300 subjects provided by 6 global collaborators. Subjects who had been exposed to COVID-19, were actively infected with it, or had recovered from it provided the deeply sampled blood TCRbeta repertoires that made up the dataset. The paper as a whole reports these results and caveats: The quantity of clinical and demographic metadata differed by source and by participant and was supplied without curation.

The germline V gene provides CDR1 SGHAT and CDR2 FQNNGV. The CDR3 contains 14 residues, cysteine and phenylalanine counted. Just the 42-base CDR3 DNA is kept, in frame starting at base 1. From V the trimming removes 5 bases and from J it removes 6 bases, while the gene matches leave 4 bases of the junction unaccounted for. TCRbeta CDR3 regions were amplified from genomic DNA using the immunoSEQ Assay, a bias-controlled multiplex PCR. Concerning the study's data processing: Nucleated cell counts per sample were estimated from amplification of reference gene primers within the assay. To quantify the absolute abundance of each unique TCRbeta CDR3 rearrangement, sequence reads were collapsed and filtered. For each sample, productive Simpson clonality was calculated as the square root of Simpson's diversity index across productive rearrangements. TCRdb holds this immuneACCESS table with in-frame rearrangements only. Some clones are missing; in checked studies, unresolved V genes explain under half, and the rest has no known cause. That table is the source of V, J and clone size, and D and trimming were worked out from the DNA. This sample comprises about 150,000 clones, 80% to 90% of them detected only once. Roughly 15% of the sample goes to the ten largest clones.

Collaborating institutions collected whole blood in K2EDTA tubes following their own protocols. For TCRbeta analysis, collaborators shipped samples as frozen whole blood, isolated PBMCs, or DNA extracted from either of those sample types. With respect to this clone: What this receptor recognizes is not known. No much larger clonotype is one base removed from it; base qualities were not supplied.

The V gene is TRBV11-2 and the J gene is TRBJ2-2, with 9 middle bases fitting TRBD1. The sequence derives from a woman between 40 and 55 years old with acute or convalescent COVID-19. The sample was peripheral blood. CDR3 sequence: CASSPGQGSGELFF. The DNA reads TGTGCCAGCAGCCCGGGACAGGGTTCCGGGGAGCTGTTTTTT.